The sample holds a few counts of the clone carrying this T cell receptor (beta chain). The data originate from a study of blood T cells in healthy people across ages. It was with a sample-barcoded 5' primer and a J-beta primer mix that a second PCR of roughly 7 to 12 cycles was run. TCRdb ran MiXCR on the 5' RACE reads and lists one entry per CDR3 protein. The data hold 1.5 million to 2 million distinct CDR3 sequences, with roughly 27% observed a single time. The V gene end was trimmed by 5 bases and the J gene end by 8 bases; junction bases not matched to a gene: 9. In germline, CDR1 is SGHDT, CDR2 YYEEEE. This CDR3 is built from 14 residues.

The gene calls are TRBV5-6 and TRBJ1-4; TRBD1 agrees at 7 bases. The sequence was collected from a woman aged 25 to 39 in good health. Sequencing input: blood. The CDR3 DNA is TGTGCCAGCAGTCACGACAGGGCGGCAGAAAAACTGTTTTTT. Amino acids: CASSHDRAAEKLFF.